The 9 T cell receptor beta chains presented below share a single source sample, sequenced in a study of shared clonotypes between healthy human individuals (dated by TCRdb to about 2020). Preparation of the library involved the immunoSEQ multiplex PCR assay. TCRdb took over this immuneACCESS table, retaining in-frame rearrangements with V and J assigned. Such tables are incomplete; in checked studies, under half of the missing clones stem from an unresolved V gene, and the remainder is unexplained. Recorded for this sample are 500,000 to 700,000 clones; approximately 95% of them occurred a single time. The ten largest clonotypes hold 0.11% of the sample. CD8 naive samples were obtained by positive selection for CCR7 among CD45RO-negative cells, yielding a CD45RA+CCR7+ population from which TemRA cells were excluded. Specimen: naive CD8+ T cells sorted from blood. The sample's cell subset or site label, decoded: CD45RA+CCR7+. The source of these receptors is a woman aged 30 to 39 in good health.

This rearrangement joins TRBV9 to TRBJ2-5, with D possibly being TRBD1 or TRBD2 (5 bases each). Trimming shortened V by 1 base and J by 4 bases, and 14 bases separated the two germline ends. CDR3 length equals 15 residues. Germline V gene data show CDR1 as SGDLS and CDR2 as YYNGEE. The CDR3 sequence is CASSVLSGTRETQYF. The CDR3 DNA follows: TGTGCCAGCAGCGTACTCTCCGGGACCCGAGAGACCCAGTACTTC.

The chain joins TRBV10-1 to TRBJ2-5; possible D gene TRBD1, 6 bases. V was clipped by 2 bases and J by 3 bases, with 10 bases between them. The CDR3 sequence is 14 residues long. The germline CDR1 and CDR2 sequences are WNHNN and SYGVQD (reference sequence). For the CDR3, the DNA is TGCGCCAGCAGTGAGAGGGGGAGCGAAGAGACCCAGTACTTC. Its protein product is CASSERGSEETQYF.

This sequence joins TRBV28 and TRBJ2-5; D is perhaps TRBD2 (7 bases). The end of the DNA is better explained by TRBJ2-7, so the J call may be wrong. CDR1 is MDHEN, CDR2 SYDVKM, per germline. The CDR3 has 19 residues. The DNA for the CDR3 is TGTGCCAGCCGAAGGGGGGACTGGGATCTGAGCGGGGCGACCTACGAGCAGTACTTC. Protein sequence: CASRRGDWDLSGATYEQYF.

The chain employs TRBV5-6 and TRBJ2-7; D may correspond to TRBD1 or TRBD2 (6 bases each). The germline gives CDR1 SGHDT, CDR2 YYEEEE. The CDR3 has 12 amino acids. Trimming removed 3 bases from V and 11 bases from J, with 15 bases in between. The CDR3 DNA follows: TGTGCCAGCAGCTGGGGGCGCGGGGAGGAGTACTTC. This gives the protein CASSWGRGEEYF.

The gene calls are TRBV6-5 and TRBJ2-5, with 8 positions matching TRBD2. CDR3 length: 15 amino acids. The J segment lost 2 bases and the V segment lost 5 bases, leaving 7 bases of the junction unmatched. The germline V gene encodes CDR1 MNHEY and CDR2 SVGAGI. CDR3 bases: TGTGCCAGCAGTAAGATAGCGGGGATACAAGAGACCCAGTACTTC. Translating it yields CASSKIAGIQETQYF.

This sequence joins TRBV11-2 and TRBJ2-7, with 7 bases identical to TRBD1. Trimming at V came to 0 bases and at J to 4 bases, leaving 6 bases not matched to a gene. The length of the CDR3 is 15 residues. The germline V gene has CDR1 SGHAT and CDR2 FQNNGV. CDR3 protein: CASSLDPSTGYEQYF. Written as DNA, the CDR3 is TGTGCCAGCAGCTTAGATCCATCGACAGGGTACGAGCAGTACTTC.

The J gene is TRBJ2-2, the V gene TRBV15, with unresolved D. V gave up 0 bases and J gave up 4 bases, with 12 bases separating them. The CDR3 length is 16 residues. Germline values: CDR1 LNHNV, CDR2 YYDKDF (reference sequence). The CDR3 is CATSRDQGQLTGELFF. CDR3 nucleotide sequence: TGTGCCACCAGCAGAGATCAAGGGCAGCTCACCGGGGAGCTGTTTTTT.

V usage is TRBV28 and J usage is TRBJ1-4; 7 positions match TRBD1. Germline CDR1 MDHEN, CDR2 SYDVKM. The CDR3 is made up of 13 amino acids. With V trimmed by 5 bases and J by 8 bases, 5 bases remained unmatched. The CDR3 region is CASSKGAGEKLFF. CDR3 sequence (DNA): TGTGCCAGCAGTAAGGGGGCGGGGGAAAAACTGTTTTTT.

This chain links TRBV10-3 with TRBJ2-7, with TRBD2 as a possible D gene (6 bases). Germline V gene lookup returns CDR1 ENHRY and CDR2 SYGVKD. V was trimmed by 3 bases and J by 4 bases, leaving 13 bases between them. The CDR3 covers 14 residues. The CDR3: CAISEGGAFYEQYF. CDR3 bases: TGTGCCATCAGTGAAGGCGGGGCGTTTTACGAGCAGTACTTC.